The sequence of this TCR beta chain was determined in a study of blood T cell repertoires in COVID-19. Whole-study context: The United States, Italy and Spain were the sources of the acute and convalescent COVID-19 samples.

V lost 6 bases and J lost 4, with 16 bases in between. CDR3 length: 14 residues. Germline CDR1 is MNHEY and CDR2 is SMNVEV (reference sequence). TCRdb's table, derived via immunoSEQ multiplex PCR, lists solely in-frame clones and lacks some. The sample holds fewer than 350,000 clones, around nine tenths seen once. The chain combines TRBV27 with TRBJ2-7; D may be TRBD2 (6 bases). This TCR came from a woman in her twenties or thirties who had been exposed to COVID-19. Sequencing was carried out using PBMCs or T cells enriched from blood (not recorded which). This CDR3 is CASSLATGPYEQYF. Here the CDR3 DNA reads TGTGCCAGCAGCCTAGCGACCGGCCCGTACGAGCAGTACTTC.